This T cell receptor beta chain was obtained from a study of shared clonotypes between healthy human individuals. Sequencing was performed with immunoSEQ multiplex PCR; in TCRdb, only in-frame clones are kept and a portion is missing. The sample consists of approximately 2.5 million clones, around 94% of them appearing once. This CDR3 is built from 15 residues. Trimming took 0 bases from V and 4 from J, leaving 11 bases between them. Germline CDR1 and CDR2: SGDLS and YYNGEE. This rearrangement joins TRBV9 to TRBJ2-1; D may be TRBD2 (6 bases). This receptor was obtained from a man between 18 and 29 years old in good health. Sequencing was done on a sample of naive CD4+ T cells sorted from blood. Subset described: CD45RA+ positively selected. The CDR3 bases are TGTGCCAGCAGCGTAGGCGGGGCGTATTACAATGAGCAGTTCTTC. Protein product: CASSVGGAYYNEQFF.